The present entry profiles one T cell receptor (beta chain) with its context. The V end lost 5 bases, the J end lost 4 bases, and 14 bases lay between the germline ends. The CDR3 sequence is 15 residues long. Looked up from germline, CDR1 is KGHDR and CDR2 is SFDVKD. The sample originates from a study of blood T cell repertoires in COVID-19. Background on the study: Whether acute or convalescent, the COVID-19 samples came from the United States, Italy and Spain. T cells, B-cell-depleted T cells, or PBMCs supplied cDNA or gDNA.

In the study's own analysis: Using reference gene primer amplification, nucleated cell counts were estimated. The method was immunoSEQ multiplex PCR; TCRdb's version includes in-frame clones alone and lacks a portion of them. For V, J and clone size, that table is used; D and trimming come from the DNA. The repertoire has over 100,000 clones, 80% to 90% of them found once; the top ten carry roughly 3.9%. This chain joins TRBV24-1 and TRBJ2-1, with a possible D match to TRBD2 (5 bases). The clonotype originates from a man aged 55 to 70 with COVID-19, enrolled during active disease. The sample comprised peripheral blood. The CDR3 region has the DNA TGTGCCACCAGTGCTACGGGGTTCCCTTACAATGAGCAGTTCTTC. Protein sequence: CATSATGFPYNEQFF.